A selection of T cell receptor beta chains follows, all from one sample in a study of T cell responses to AZD1222 COVID-19 vaccine. Clones were sequenced by immunoSEQ multiplex PCR, and TCRdb holds only the in-frame ones, with some missing. The sample has 150,000 to 180,000 clones; roughly nine tenths are singletons. The sequenced sample was peripheral blood, obtained on day 0 of AZD1222 vaccination. The receptors shown here come from an adult in good health. CDR3s include the opening cysteine and the closing phenylalanine or tryptophan. D genes are given only for firm matches. Clone sizes are given selectively: once, few, many, or a class where the clone is expanded.

D,V,size,J,length,CDR3,DNA
NA,TRBV9,NA,TRBJ1-1,18,CASSAADFSQGRYTEAFF,TGTGCCAGCAGCGCAGCCGATTTTTCTCAGGGGCGGTACACTGAAGCTTTCTTT
NA,TRBV7-8,once,TRBJ1-4,15,CASSPYSGLFEKLFF,TGTGCCAGCAGCCCTTATTCCGGTTTGTTTGAAAAACTGTTTTTT
NA,TRBV12-3/TRBV12-4,NA,TRBJ2-1,13,CASRAGSYNEQFF,TGTGCCAGCAGGGCGGGGTCCTACAATGAGCAGTTCTTC
TRBD1,TRBV5-4,NA,TRBJ1-2,13,CASSPQGDYGYTF,TGTGCCAGCAGCCCCCAGGGGGACTATGGCTACACCTTC
NA,TRBV29-1,once,TRBJ1-1,11,CSVWGNTEAFF,TGCAGCGTTTGGGGGAACACTGAAGCTTTCTTT
TRBD2,TRBV3-1/TRBV3-2,NA,TRBJ2-3,15,CASSWGTAGEDTQYF,TGTGCCAGCTCGTGGGGCACGGCGGGGGAAGATACGCAGTATTTT
TRBD1,TRBV6-5,NA,TRBJ1-1,14,CASSYKGAWTEAFF,TGTGCCAGCAGTTACAAGGGGGCCTGGACTGAAGCTTTCTTT
NA,TRBV7-3,NA,TRBJ1-1,15,CASSLFGGSGTEAFF,TGTGCCAGCAGCTTATTTGGGGGTAGCGGGACTGAAGCTTTCTTT
NA,TRBV10-2,NA,TRBJ1-5,13,CASSANSNQPQHF,TGCGCCAGCAGTGCCAATAGCAATCAGCCCCAGCATTTT
TRBD1,TRBV5-1,NA,TRBJ1-6,15,CASSLAQGGNSPLHF,TGCGCCAGCAGCTTGGCGCAGGGGGGTAATTCACCCCTCCACTTT
NA,TRBV15,NA,TRBJ2-1,14,CATHSRTEGDEQFF,TGTGCCACCCATTCACGGACAGAAGGGGATGAGCAGTTCTTC
TRBD1,TRBV11-2,NA,TRBJ1-6,17,CASSLGRGTAYNSPLHF,TGTGCCAGCAGCTTAGGTCGGGGGACAGCGTATAATTCACCCCTCCACTTT
TRBD1,TRBV11-3,NA,TRBJ1-1,16,CASSLIGGASNTEAFF,TGTGCCAGCAGCTTAATAGGGGGCGCTTCGAACACTGAAGCTTTCTTT
NA,TRBV10-2,NA,TRBJ2-3,12,CASSSGADTQYF,TGCGCCAGCAGTTCAGGGGCAGATACGCAGTATTTT
TRBD1,TRBV7-2,NA,TRBJ2-7,14,CASSPRTGTYEQYF,TGTGCCAGCAGCCCAAGGACAGGGACCTACGAGCAGTACTTC
NA,TRBV6-2/TRBV6-3,NA,TRBJ2-1,14,CASSYSSTYNEQFF,TGTGCCAGCAGTTACTCGTCCACCTACAATGAGCAGTTCTTC
NA,TRBV16,NA,TRBJ1-2,12,CASSQNLYGYTF,TGTGCCAGCAGCCAAAATCTCTATGGCTACACCTTC
NA,TRBV27,NA,TRBJ2-2,16,CATRRGGGRYTGELFF,TGTGCCACTCGCAGGGGGGGCGGGAGGTACACCGGGGAGCTGTTTTTT
NA,TRBV29-1,NA,TRBJ1-1,11,CSVEWGKGAFF,TGCAGCGTTGAGTGGGGGAAGGGAGCTTTCTTT
TRBD2,TRBV5-1,NA,TRBJ2-1,14,CASSLAGGPGEQFF,TGCGCCAGCAGCTTAGCGGGAGGGCCGGGTGAGCAGTTCTTC
NA,TRBV2,NA,TRBJ1-6,15,CASRRSQAYNSPLHF,TGTGCCAGCAGACGGAGCCAAGCCTATAATTCACCCCTCCACTTT
NA,TRBV9,NA,TRBJ1-2,12,CASSAGRDGYTF,TGTGCCAGCAGCGCCGGGCGGGATGGCTACACCTTC
NA,TRBV25-1,NA,TRBJ1-6,13,CASRDKTNSPLHF,TGTGCCAGCAGGGACAAGACCAATTCACCCCTCCACTTT
TRBD2,TRBV6-6,NA,TRBJ2-1,15,CASSSSGTRSNEQFF,TGTGCCAGCAGCTCAAGCGGGACCCGGTCCAATGAGCAGTTCTTC